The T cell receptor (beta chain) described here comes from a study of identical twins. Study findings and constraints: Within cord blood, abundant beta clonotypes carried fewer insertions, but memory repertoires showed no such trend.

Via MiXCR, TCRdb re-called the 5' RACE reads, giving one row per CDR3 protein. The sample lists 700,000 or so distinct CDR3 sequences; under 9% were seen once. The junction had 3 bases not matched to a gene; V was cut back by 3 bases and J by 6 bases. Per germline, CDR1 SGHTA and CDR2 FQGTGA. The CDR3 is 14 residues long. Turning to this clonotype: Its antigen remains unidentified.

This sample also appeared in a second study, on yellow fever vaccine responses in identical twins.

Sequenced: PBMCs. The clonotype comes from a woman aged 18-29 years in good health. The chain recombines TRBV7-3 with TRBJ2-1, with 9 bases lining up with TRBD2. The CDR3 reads CASSFAGGPNEQFF. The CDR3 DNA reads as TGTGCCAGCAGCTTTGCGGGGGGGCCCAATGAGCAGTTCTTC. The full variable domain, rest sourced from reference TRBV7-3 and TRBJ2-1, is GAGVSQTPSNKVTEKGKYVELRCDPISGHTALYWYRQSLGQGPEFLIYFQGTGAADDSGLPNDRFFAVRPEGSVSTLKIQRTERGDSAVYLCASSFAGGPNEQFFGPGTRLTVL.